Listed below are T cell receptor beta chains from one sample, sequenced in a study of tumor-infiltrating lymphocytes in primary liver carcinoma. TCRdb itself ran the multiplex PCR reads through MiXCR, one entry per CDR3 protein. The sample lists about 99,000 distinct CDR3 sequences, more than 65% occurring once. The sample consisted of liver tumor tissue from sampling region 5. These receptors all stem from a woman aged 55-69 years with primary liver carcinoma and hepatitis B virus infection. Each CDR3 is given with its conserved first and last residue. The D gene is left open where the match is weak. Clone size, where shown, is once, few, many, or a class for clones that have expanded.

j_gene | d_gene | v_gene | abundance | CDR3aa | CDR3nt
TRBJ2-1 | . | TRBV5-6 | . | CDSILQARPENEQFF | TGTGACAGCATCTTGCAAGCGAGGCCCGAGAATGAGCAGTTCTTC
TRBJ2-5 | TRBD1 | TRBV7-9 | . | CASSRQGGGGPLQETQYF | TGTGCCAGCAGCAGACAGGGTGGTGGGGGACCATTGCAAGAGACCCAGTACTTC
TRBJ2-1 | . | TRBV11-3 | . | CASSLAATARGELFF | TGTGCCAGCAGCTTGGCAGCGACTGCCCGGGGTGAACTGTTCTTC
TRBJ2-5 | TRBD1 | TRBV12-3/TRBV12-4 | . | CASSTDRVRAQYF | TGCGCCAGCAGTACGGACAGGGTCAGGGCCCAGTACTTC
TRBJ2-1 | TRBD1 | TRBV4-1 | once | CASSLPQGARVYNEQFF | TGCGCCAGCAGCCTCCCACAGGGGGCTAGGGTATACAATGAGCAGTTCTTC
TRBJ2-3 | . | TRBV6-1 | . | CASSREPATNTQYF | TGTGCCAGCAGTCGTGAGCCGGCGACAAATACGCAGTATTTT
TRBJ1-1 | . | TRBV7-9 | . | CTSSLRGEAFF | TGTACCAGCAGTTTGAGGGGTGAAGCTTTCTTT
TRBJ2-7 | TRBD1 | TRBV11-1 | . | CASILDRKEQYF | TGTGCCAGCATCTTGGACAGGAAAGAGCAGTACTTC
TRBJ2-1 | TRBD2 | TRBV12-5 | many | CASGLVGLAGSYNEQFF | TGTGCTAGTGGTTTGGTCGGACTAGCGGGCTCCTACAATGAGCAGTTCTTC
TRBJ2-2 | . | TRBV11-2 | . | CVSSLPQGPTGELSF | TGTGTCAGCAGCCTTCCGCAAGGACCGACCGGGGAGCTGTCTTTT
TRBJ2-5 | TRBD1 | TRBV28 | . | CDSSPRQGAGTQYF | TGTGACAGCAGTCCACGGCAGGGGGCTGGGACCCAGTACTTC
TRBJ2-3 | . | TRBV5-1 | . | CASNYETSRGMNTQYF | TGCGCCAGCAACTACGAGACTTCCCGGGGTATGAATACGCAGTATTTC
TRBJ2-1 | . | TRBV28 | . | CASIDLAGSSYNEQIF | TGTGCCAGCATTGATTTAGCTGGGAGCTCCTACAATGAGCAGATCTTC
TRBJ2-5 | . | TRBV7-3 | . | CASSFSGPGETQYF | TGTGCCAGCAGCTTCTCGGGGCCCGGTGAGACCCAGTACTTC
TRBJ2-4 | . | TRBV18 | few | CASSPEGNIQYF | TGTGCCAGCTCACCGGAGGGAAACATTCAGTACTTC
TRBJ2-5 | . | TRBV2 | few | CASSEKNKEETQYF | TGTGCCAGCAGTGAAAAGAACAAGGAAGAGACCCAGTACTTC